Listed below are T cell receptor beta chains from one sample, sequenced in a study of blood T cells in healthy people across ages. TCRdb recomputed calls from the 5' RACE reads with MiXCR, one row per CDR3 protein. The table records over a million distinct CDR3 sequences, 45% of them present only once. Sequencing was done on a sample of blood. Receptors were obtained from a woman aged 60-75 years in good health. The CDR3 runs from the conserved cysteine through the conserved F or W. The D gene is left open where the match is weak. For some rows the clone size is stated as once, few or many, or as a class when expanded; others skip it.

CSARRLGGSHNEQFF	TGCAGTGCTAGACGGTTGGGGGGATCCCACAATGAGCAGTTCTTC	TRBV20-1	TRBJ2-1	once	-
CASAKYQGGSQPQHF	TGTGCCAGCGCCAAATACCAGGGAGGGAGTCAGCCCCAGCATTTT	TRBV6-1	TRBJ1-5	-	-
CASSSMDSYEQYF	TGTGCCAGCAGCTCTATGGACAGCTACGAGCAGTACTTC	TRBV7-2	TRBJ2-7	-	-
CASSVQTLRGTSTDTQYF	TGTGCCAGCAGCGTACAGACCCTTAGAGGCACTAGCACAGATACGCAGTATTTT	TRBV9	TRBJ2-3	-	-
CASSQNINEQFF	TGTGCCAGCAGCCAAAATATCAATGAGCAGTTCTTC	TRBV3-1	TRBJ2-1	few	-
CASSYPDSYAYNEQFF	TGTGCCAGCAGTTACCCCGACAGCTACGCCTACAATGAGCAGTTCTTC	TRBV6-6	TRBJ2-1	few	-
CASQLGGQTYGYTF	TGTGCCAGTCAGCTGGGAGGACAGACTTATGGCTACACCTTC	TRBV19	TRBJ1-2	once	-
CASSQGDSITDTQYF	TGCGCCAGCAGCCAAGGTGATAGCATTACAGATACGCAGTATTTT	TRBV4-1	TRBJ2-3	-	-
CASSLKDFHNEQFF	TGCGCCAGCAGCCTGAAGGACTTCCACAATGAGCAGTTCTTC	TRBV5-1	TRBJ2-1	once	-
CSVASPEAFF	TGCAGCGTAGCTAGTCCTGAAGCTTTCTTT	TRBV29-1	TRBJ1-1	-	-
CASSLFGGTTEKLFF	TGTGCCAGCAGCTTATTCGGAGGGACCACTGAAAAACTGTTTTTT	TRBV7-8	TRBJ1-4	few	-
CATSRDQQGAFHEQYF	TGTGCCACCAGCAGAGATCAGCAGGGGGCTTTCCACGAGCAGTACTTC	TRBV15	TRBJ2-7	-	TRBD1